Listed here is a single TCR beta chain. V lost 0 bases to trimming and J lost 6 bases, with 10 bases between them. The CDR3 loop spans 14 amino acids. Germline-derived CDR1 and CDR2 are LGHNA and YNFKEQ. The PCR was carried out with 60 Vbeta primers and 13 Jbeta primers. TCRdb keeps only in-frame clones here, not all; method: immunoSEQ multiplex PCR. The sample shows roughly 150,000 clones, 75% of them seen only once. The sample comes from a study of cytomegalovirus exposure and HLA in healthy donors. The sequenced sample consisted of PBMCs. This TCR was sampled from a man between 18 and 29 years old in good health and CMV-seropositive. The chain employs TRBV4-2 and TRBJ2-3; D uncertain. CDR3 bases: TGTGCCAGCAGCCAAGAGGCTCAAATGGATACGCAGTATTTT. Translated: CASSQEAQMDTQYF.